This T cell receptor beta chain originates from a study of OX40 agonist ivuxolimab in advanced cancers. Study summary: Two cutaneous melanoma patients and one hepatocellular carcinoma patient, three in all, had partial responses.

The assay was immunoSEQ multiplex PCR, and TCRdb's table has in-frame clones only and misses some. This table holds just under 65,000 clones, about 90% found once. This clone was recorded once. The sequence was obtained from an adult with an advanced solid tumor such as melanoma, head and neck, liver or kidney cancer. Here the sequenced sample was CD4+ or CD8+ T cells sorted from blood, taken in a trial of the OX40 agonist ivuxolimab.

The CDR3 sequence: CASSPRQGAVGYTF. The CDR3, as DNA: TGCGCCAGCAGCCCCAGACAGGGGGCCGTGGGCTACACCTTC. The rearrangement joins TRBV4-1 to TRBJ1-2; 10 bases match TRBD1. The germline V gene has CDR1 MGHRA and CDR2 YSYEKL. After removal of 4 bases from V and 8 bases from J, the junction contained 7 bases not matched to a gene. This CDR3 spans 14 amino acids.